What follows are 13 T cell receptor beta chains derived from one specimen sequenced in a study of T cells in Graves' hyperthyroidism and ophthalmopathy. Amplification of TCR beta CDR3 regions was performed using RNA transcripts as template. An initial round of RT-PCR targeting the TCR CDR3 relied on the HTBI primer set. A single record per CDR3 protein comes from TCRdb applying MiXCR to the multiplex PCR reads. The table records under 400,000 distinct CDR3 sequences, around a fifth of them present only once. Input material: blood. Receptors originate from a woman aged 50 to 60 with Graves' hyperthyroidism.

The chain uses TRBV24-1 and TRBJ1-1; D gene unclear. Trimming pared 7 bases from V and 2 bases from J, leaving 7 bases between. Germline V lookup: CDR1 KGHDR, CDR2 SFDVKD. The CDR3 is made up of 12 amino acids. Here the CDR3 reads CATRGPNTEAFF. In nucleotides, the CDR3 is TGTGCCACCAGAGGGCCCAACACTGAAGCTTTCTTT.

This clonotype has at least ten counts. The rearrangement uses TRBV7-2 and TRBJ2-1; 12 bases agree with TRBD2. The germline V gene encodes CDR1 SGHTA and CDR2 FQGNSA. V shed 5 bases and J 4 bases; nucleotides not matched to a gene: 3. The length of the CDR3 is 15 residues. This CDR3 reads CASSLTSGRYNEQFF. Written as DNA, the CDR3 is TGTGCCAGCAGCCTGACTAGCGGGAGATACAATGAGCAGTTCTTC.

Written as DNA, the CDR3 is TGTGCCAGTAGCCCGACGGGAGGGGGGAATGAGCAGTTCTTC. It encodes CASSPTGGGNEQFF. The V call is TRBV19, the J call TRBJ2-1; 8 bases agree with TRBD2. Germline trimming cut 6 bases from V and 7 bases from J; bases unmatched to any gene: 8. In germline, CDR1 is LNHDA, CDR2 SQIVND (reference sequence). The CDR3 runs to 14 residues.

This clonotype was counted only a few times. The gene calls are TRBV29-1 and TRBJ1-3; D call uncertain. Germline V gene data show CDR1 as SQVTM and CDR2 as ANQGSEA. V lost 6 bases and J lost 4, with 13 bases in between. The CDR3 has 13 amino acids. CDR3: CSVVSGSGNTIYF. The CDR3 region has the DNA TGCAGCGTCGTTTCAGGTTCGGGAAACACCATATATTTT. The whole variable domain, remainder taken from reference TRBV29-1 and TRBJ1-3, is SAVISQKPSRDICQRGTSLTIQCQVDSQVTMMFWYRQQPGQSLTLIATANQGSEATYESGFVIDKFPISRPNLTFSTLTVSNMSPEDSSIYLCSVVSGSGNTIYFGEGSWLTVV.

J is TRBJ2-4 and V is TRBV19; D possibly corresponds to TRBD2 (6 bases). Trimming shortened V by 4 bases and J by 0 bases, and 13 bases separated the two germline ends. There are 16 residues in the CDR3. Germline CDR1 LNHDA, CDR2 SQIVND (reference sequence). The CDR3 loop reads CASSNTPGLAKNIQYF. CDR3 nucleotide sequence: TGTGCCAGTAGTAATACCCCGGGACTAGCCAAAAACATTCAGTACTTC.

The V gene is TRBV2, the J gene TRBJ2-5; D unresolved. V was cut by 5 bases and J by 2 bases, with 15 bases left in between. The length of the CDR3 is 15 residues. The germline CDR1 and CDR2 sequences are SNHLY and FYNNEI. The CDR3 nucleotides read TGTGCCAGCAGTTTTTCCGACGCGTGGCAAGAGACCCAGTACTTC. It translates to CASSFSDAWQETQYF.

The chain employs TRBV6-1 and TRBJ1-5, with no clear D. This CDR3 is built from 13 residues. Germline loops: CDR1 MNHNS, CDR2 SASEGT. The germline V and J ends were trimmed by 7 bases and 4 bases, with 11 bases remaining between them. Written as DNA, the CDR3 is TGTGCCAGCACTCCCGCGAGGAATCAGCCCCAGCATTTT. Residues: CASTPARNQPQHF.

This clonotype was seen at least ten times. The chain couples TRBV10-3 to TRBJ1-5, with 7 bases matching TRBD1. J was trimmed by 3 bases and V by 6 bases; bases with no gene match: 11. CDR3 length equals 16 residues. CDR1 is ENHRY, CDR2 SYGVKD, per germline. The CDR3 DNA is TGTGCCATCAGCGACCCGGGGGGACAGAACAATCAGCCCCAGCATTTT. Translating it yields CAISDPGGQNNQPQHF.

This clonotype was detected ten times or more. This rearrangement joins TRBV27 to TRBJ2-3; TRBD2 aligns across 8 bases. This CDR3 has 15 amino acids. With 4 bases clipped from V and 1 base from J, the junction kept 4 bases outside the gene matches. Germline-derived CDR1 and CDR2 are MNHEY and SMNVEV (reference sequence). The CDR3 is CASSSRRGGTDTQYF. The CDR3 DNA sequence: TGTGCCAGCAGTTCACGGCGGGGGGGCACAGATACGCAGTATTTT.

This clonotype was observed a few times. The chain couples TRBV6-1 to TRBJ1-1; D perhaps matches TRBD1 (5 bases). The germline V gene encodes CDR1 MNHNS and CDR2 SASEGT. The CDR3 has 12 amino acids. V lost 7 bases to trimming and J lost 10 bases, with 16 bases between them. CDR3: CASTKTGGSAFF. In DNA form, the CDR3 reads TGTGCCAGCACCAAAACGGGGGGGTCAGCTTTCTTT.

Ten or more counts support this clonotype. The rearrangement joins TRBV30 to TRBJ2-7; maybe TRBD1 (5 bases). This CDR3 is built from 14 residues. Trimming removed 0 bases at V and 3 bases at J, with 12 bases between. In germline, CDR1 is GTSNPN, CDR2 SVGIG (reference sequence). DNA of the CDR3: TGTGCCTGGAGTGTACGTATAGGGGACTACGAGCAGTACTTC. Its protein product is CAWSVRIGDYEQYF.

This clonotype was seen only a few times. A much more abundant neighbour one base away suggests this may be a read error. V is TRBV3-1 and J is TRBJ2-4, with TRBD1 as a possible D gene (6 bases). The germline CDR1 and CDR2 sequences are LGHDT and YNNKEL (reference sequence). The ends were cut back, 1 base at V and 7 bases at J, with 11 bases in the middle. There are 14 residues in the CDR3. This CDR3 is CASSQADRGNIQYF. In nucleotides, the CDR3 is TGTGCCAGCAGCCAAGCGGACAGAGGGAACATTCAGTACTTC.

This clonotype was recorded only once. This chain joins TRBV2 and TRBJ1-2; D gene uncertain. This CDR3 has 12 amino acids. Germline V gives CDR1 SNHLY, CDR2 FYNNEI. The ends were cut back, 6 bases at V and 6 bases at J, with 11 bases in the middle. As DNA, the CDR3 is TGTGCCAGCAGCAGCAACGCGGATGGCTACACCTTC. It encodes CASSSNADGYTF.